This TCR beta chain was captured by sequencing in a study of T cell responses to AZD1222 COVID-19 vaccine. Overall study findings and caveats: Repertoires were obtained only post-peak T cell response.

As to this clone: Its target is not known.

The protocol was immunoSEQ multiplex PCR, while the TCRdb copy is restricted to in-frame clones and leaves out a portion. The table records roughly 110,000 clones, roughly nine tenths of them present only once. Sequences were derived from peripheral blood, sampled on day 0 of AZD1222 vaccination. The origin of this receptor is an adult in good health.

The CDR3 loop is CASSLVLGSEQYF. DNA of the CDR3: TGTGCCAGCAGCTTAGTTTTGGGGTCCGAGCAGTACTTC. This chain links TRBV11-3 with TRBJ2-7; D call uncertain. This CDR3 region has 13 residues. Germline loops: CDR1 SGHNT, CDR2 YENEEA. Between the trimmed V and J ends, which lost 1 base and 6 bases, there was a span of 10 bases.